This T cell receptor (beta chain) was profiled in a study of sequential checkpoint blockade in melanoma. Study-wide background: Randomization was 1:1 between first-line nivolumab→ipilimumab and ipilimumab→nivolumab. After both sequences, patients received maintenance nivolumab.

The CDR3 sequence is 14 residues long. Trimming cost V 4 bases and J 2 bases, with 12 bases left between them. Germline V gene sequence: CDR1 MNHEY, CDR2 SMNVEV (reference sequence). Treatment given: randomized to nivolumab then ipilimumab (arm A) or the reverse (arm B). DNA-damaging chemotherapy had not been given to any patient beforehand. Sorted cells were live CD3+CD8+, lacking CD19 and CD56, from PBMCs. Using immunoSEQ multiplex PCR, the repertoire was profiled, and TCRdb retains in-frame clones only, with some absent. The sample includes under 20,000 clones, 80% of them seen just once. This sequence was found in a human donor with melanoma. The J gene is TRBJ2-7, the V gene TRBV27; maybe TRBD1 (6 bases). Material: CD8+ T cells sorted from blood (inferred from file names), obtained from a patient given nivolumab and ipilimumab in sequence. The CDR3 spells CASSSYRVAYEQYF. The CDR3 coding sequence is TGTGCCAGCAGTTCGTACAGGGTTGCCTACGAGCAGTACTTC.